This T cell receptor beta chain comes out of a study of prognosis after radiotherapy for stage I lung cancer (dated by TCRdb to about 2021). About the investigation overall: Between early 2018 and early 2019, roughly 18 patients with stage I NSCLC were enrolled in Nanjing, China. Four to six patients had oligometastatic NSCLC after surgical resection of the primary tumor, and about 15 had newly diagnosed primary stage I lung tumors. Every patient was deemed medically inoperable, 12 to 13 because of comorbidities and over 5 because they refused surgery. The cohort was made up of under 15 men and more than five women, with a median age of nearly 75 years and an age range of roughly 50 to 95 years. Tumor histology was squamous cell carcinoma in about seven patients and adenocarcinoma in about 12. SBRT was delivered in 3 to 5 fractions with a biologically effective dose of at least 100 Gy, and image-guided IMRT or VMAT was used for delivery. No patient received concurrent therapy alongside SBRT. Four of the 19 patients developed distant metastases after SBRT, at a median of approximately 7 months; the other 15 showed no significant progression. This study profiled peripheral blood TCR beta repertoires from stage I NSCLC patients before and after stereotactic body radiotherapy and linked the repertoires to distant failure. The study took one blood sample before SBRT and one after SBRT from each of roughly 20 patients and sequenced all 40 or so samples. What the study reported, not specific to this receptor: The small cohort and short follow-up limited the study, so independent validation of the findings is needed. None of the reported P values were adjusted for multiple comparisons. Unique TCR clone counts fell after SBRT (median about 10,000 before versus about 7,400 after; Wilcoxon paired P=0.011). Differences by metastasis status were reportedly seen in TRBV and TRBJ usage frequencies, involving two V genes at baseline and, after SBRT, nine V genes and two J genes. Tumor specificity of expanded TCR clones was not determined. Post-SBRT Shannon entropy and its change from baseline were lower in patients who developed distant metastases; baseline Shannon entropy was not associated with metastases.

No patient had a history of other malignancies or prior chemotherapy or radiotherapy, and all had node-negative disease on CT and PET/CT. At each of the two time points, roughly 6.5 milliliters of peripheral venous blood were collected into EDTA tubes. Ficoll-Paque Plus density-gradient centrifugation was used to isolate PBMCs. Right after collection, samples were placed at -80 degrees C and kept there until analysis. Details on this clonotype: The target of this receptor is not known. No clone much larger than this one lies a single base away; base qualities are absent.

CDR1 and CDR2, per the germline V gene, are SNHLY and FYNNEI. The CDR3 covers 13 residues, taking in both the cysteine and the phenylalanine. CDR3 DNA is the only sequence kept; it has 39 bases, read in frame from the first base. V loses 6 bases of germline sequence and J loses 6 bases, and the interval between the two ends is 12 bases. Two rounds of multiplex PCR were performed to amplify the TCR beta CDR3 region from genomic DNA. In the first PCR round, primers specific to each TRBV and TRBJ gene were used, and the primer sequences were filed in Chinese patent CN105087789A. Universal primers were used in the second round of PCR. The Roche High Pure PCR Template Preparation Kit was used to extract genomic DNA from the frozen PBMCs. The libraries underwent paired-end sequencing with 151 bp reads on an Illumina HiSeq 3000. Regarding the original processing steps: Raw reads lacking the multiplex PCR primer sequences were removed with CutAdapt. PEAR was used to merge high-quality paired reads into contigs. TRB V, D and J gene segments were assigned to each contig with MiXCR by alignment to reference sequences. To remove sequencing errors, CDR3 sequences were clustered according to base quality and sequence similarity. Diversity was calculated as Shannon entropy divided by the natural log of the number of productive TCR sequences. Clonality was computed as one minus the ratio of Shannon entropy to the natural log of the number of unique clonotypes. Progression-free survival cut-offs for repertoire metrics were chosen using the Youden index of ROC curves, with analyses run in R 3.5.3. TCRdb trimmed the raw reads at Q25, called clones with MiXCR and kept productive beta chains. Each CDR3 protein appears once, grouped with its most common genes and DNA. For this entry, the V and J calls and clone size follow TCRdb and not the study's own pipeline. The sample yields some 10,000 distinct CDR3 sequences; 30% to 40% were counted once. The ten largest clones represent under 70% of the sample.

Here the chain combines TRBV2 and TRBJ1-5, and perhaps TRBD1 as D gene, on 5 matching bases. The clonotype originates from a donor aged 50 or older with non-small cell lung cancer. The material was PBMCs, obtained before or after stereotactic body radiation therapy (not recorded which). The CDR3 region: CASSDSGSQPQHF. The nucleotide sequence reads as follows: TGTGCCAGCAGCGATTCAGGGTCTCAGCCCCAGCATTTT.